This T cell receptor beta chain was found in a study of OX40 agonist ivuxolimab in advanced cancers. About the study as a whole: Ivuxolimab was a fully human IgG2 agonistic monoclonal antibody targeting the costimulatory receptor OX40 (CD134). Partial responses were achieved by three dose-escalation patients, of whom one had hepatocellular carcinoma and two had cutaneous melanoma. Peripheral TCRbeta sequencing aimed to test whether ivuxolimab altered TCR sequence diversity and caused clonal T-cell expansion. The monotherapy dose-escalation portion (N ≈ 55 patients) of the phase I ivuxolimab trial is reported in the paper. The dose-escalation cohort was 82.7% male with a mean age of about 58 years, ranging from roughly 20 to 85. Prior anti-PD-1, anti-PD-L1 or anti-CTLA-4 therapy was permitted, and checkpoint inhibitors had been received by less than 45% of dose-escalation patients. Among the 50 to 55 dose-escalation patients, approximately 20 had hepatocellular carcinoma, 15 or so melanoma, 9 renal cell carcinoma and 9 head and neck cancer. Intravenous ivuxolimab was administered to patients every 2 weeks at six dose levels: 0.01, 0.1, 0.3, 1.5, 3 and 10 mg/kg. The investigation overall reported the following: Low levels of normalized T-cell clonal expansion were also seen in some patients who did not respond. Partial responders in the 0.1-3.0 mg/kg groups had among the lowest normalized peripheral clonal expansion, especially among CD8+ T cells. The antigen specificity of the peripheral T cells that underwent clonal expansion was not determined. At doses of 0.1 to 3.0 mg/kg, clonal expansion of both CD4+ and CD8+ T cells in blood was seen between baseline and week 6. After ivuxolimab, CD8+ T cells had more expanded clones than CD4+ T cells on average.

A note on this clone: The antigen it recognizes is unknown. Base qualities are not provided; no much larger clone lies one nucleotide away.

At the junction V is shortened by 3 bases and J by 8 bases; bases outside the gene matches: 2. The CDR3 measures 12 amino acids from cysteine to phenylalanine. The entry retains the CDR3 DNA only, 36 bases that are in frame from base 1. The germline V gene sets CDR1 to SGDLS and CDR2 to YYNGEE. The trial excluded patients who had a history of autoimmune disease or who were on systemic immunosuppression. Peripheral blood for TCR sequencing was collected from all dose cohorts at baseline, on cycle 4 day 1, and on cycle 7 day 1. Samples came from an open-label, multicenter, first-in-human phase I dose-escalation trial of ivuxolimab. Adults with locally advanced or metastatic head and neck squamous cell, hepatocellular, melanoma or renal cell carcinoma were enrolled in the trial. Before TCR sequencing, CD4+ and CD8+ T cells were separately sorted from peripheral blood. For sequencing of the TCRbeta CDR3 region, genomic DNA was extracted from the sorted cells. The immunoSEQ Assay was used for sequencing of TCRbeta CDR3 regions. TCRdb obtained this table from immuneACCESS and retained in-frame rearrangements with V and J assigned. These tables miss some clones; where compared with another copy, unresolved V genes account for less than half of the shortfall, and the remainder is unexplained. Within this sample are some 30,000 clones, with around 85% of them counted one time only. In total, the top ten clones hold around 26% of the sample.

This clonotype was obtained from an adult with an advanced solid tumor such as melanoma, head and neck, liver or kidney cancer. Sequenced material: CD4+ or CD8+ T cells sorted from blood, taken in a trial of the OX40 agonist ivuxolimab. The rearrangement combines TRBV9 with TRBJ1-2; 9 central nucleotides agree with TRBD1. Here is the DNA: TGTGCCAGCAGCGGGGGACAGGGCGGCTACACCTTC. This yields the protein CASSGGQGGYTF. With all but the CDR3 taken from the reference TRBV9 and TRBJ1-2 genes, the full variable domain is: DSGVTQTPKHLITATGQRVTLRCSPRSGDLSVYWYQQSLDQGLQFLIQYYNGEERAKGNILERFSAQQFPDLHSELNLSSLELGDSALYFCASSGGQGGYTFGSGTRLTVV.